Below, 30 T cell receptor beta chains from the same sample are listed, as sequenced in a study of blood T cell repertoires in COVID-19. The protocol was immunoSEQ multiplex PCR, while the TCRdb copy is restricted to in-frame clones and leaves out a portion. This sample has fewer than 400,000 clones; 88% occur once, and the top ten carry 5%. The sequencing sample was made of PBMCs or T cells enriched from blood (not recorded which). The receptors originated from a man aged 25 to 45 who had recovered from COVID-19.

The genes are TRBV19 and TRBJ1-2; no firm D call. The length of the CDR3 is 13 residues. CDR1 and CDR2 from the germline V gene are LNHDA and SQIVND (reference sequence). V dropped 3 bases and J dropped 9 bases, with 14 bases sitting between them. The CDR3 DNA is TGTGCCAGTAGTATCGAACTGCTCGGGAGCTACACCTTC. Amino acids: CASSIELLGSYTF.

The rearrangement links TRBV13 to TRBJ1-5, with a possible D match to TRBD1 (5 bases). V shed 5 bases and J shed 0 bases, with 14 bases lying between them. Looked up from germline, CDR1 is PRHDT and CDR2 is FYEKMQ (reference sequence). This CDR3 region has 16 residues. CDR3 DNA sequence: TGTGCCAGCAGCCTCAGTCAGGGTAATAGCAATCAGCCCCAGCATTTT. This encodes CASSLSQGNSNQPQHF.

The rearrangement uses TRBV15 and TRBJ1-6; TRBD1 might be the D (6 bases). The V end was cut by 0 bases, the J end by 10 bases, with 16 bases between. The CDR3 loop spans 16 amino acids. The germline V gene has CDR1 LNHNV and CDR2 YYDKDF (reference sequence). The CDR3 region is CATSRDRATGDSPLHF. The DNA of the CDR3 is TGTGCCACCAGCAGAGATCGGGCGACAGGTGACTCACCCCTCCACTTT.

The chain links TRBV7-6 to TRBJ1-2; D is unclear. Between the trimmed V and J ends, which lost 3 bases and 7 bases, there was a span of 12 bases. CDR3 length equals 13 residues. Germline V gene sequence: CDR1 SGHVS, CDR2 FNYEAQ. CDR3 sequence: CASSLSSYSGYTF. The CDR3 bases are TGTGCCAGCAGCTTGAGTTCGTACAGTGGCTACACCTTC.

The chain couples TRBV5-1 to TRBJ1-2; weak D call: TRBD1 (6 bases). The CDR3 sequence is 18 residues long. V was cut by 2 bases and J by 4 bases, with 24 bases left in between. Per germline, CDR1 SGHRS and CDR2 YFSETQ. The CDR3 reads CASSFTLGAGDITYGYTF. CDR3 DNA sequence: TGCGCCAGCAGCTTCACCCTGGGGGCAGGGGACATAACCTATGGCTACACCTTC.

The chain uses TRBV6-5 and TRBJ1-5; 10 positions match TRBD1. Trimming removed 3 bases from V and 3 bases from J; junction bases left unmatched: 5. Germline-derived CDR1 and CDR2 are MNHEY and SVGAGI. This CDR3 is built from 16 residues. The CDR3 DNA sequence: TGTGCCAGCAGTTATGACAGGGGGCTGGTCAATCAGCCCCAGCATTTT. Encoded protein: CASSYDRGLVNQPQHF.

The chain recombines TRBV27 with TRBJ2-5; 7 bases fit TRBD1. This CDR3 comprises 14 residues. CDR1 and CDR2 (germline): MNHEY, SMNVEV (reference sequence). Losses at the gene ends were 6 bases for V and 2 bases for J; bases not matched to a gene: 6. The CDR3 DNA follows: TGTGCCAGCAGCCAAGACAGGGCTCAAGAGACCCAGTACTTC. This translates into CASSQDRAQETQYF.

CDR3 in DNA: TGTGCCACCAGCAGAGATCGAGGGACAGGGTTTGTCGGGTTACGTGAAAAACTGTTTTTT. It is translated as CATSRDRGTGFVGLREKLFF. The V gene is TRBV15, the J gene TRBJ1-4; 9 bases line up with TRBD1. V trimming: 0 bases; J trimming: 7 bases; junction bases outside the gene matches: 18. CDR1 LNHNV and CDR2 YYDKDF come from the germline V gene (reference sequence). The CDR3 runs 20 residues.

This sequence joins TRBV6-5 and TRBJ2-3, with a weak D call TRBD2 (7 bases). This CDR3 comprises 14 residues. V gave up 6 bases and J gave up 5 bases, with 15 bases separating them. Germline V gene lookup returns CDR1 MNHEY and CDR2 SVGAGI. The CDR3 region is CASSIRGAGDTQYF. The DNA for the CDR3 is TGTGCCAGCAGCATCCGGGGGGCCGGAGATACGCAGTATTTT.

V gene TRBV2 combines with J gene TRBJ2-1, with 8 bases fitting TRBD1. J lost 2 bases, V lost 5 bases, and 5 bases had no gene match. The germline V gene encodes CDR1 SNHLY and CDR2 FYNNEI. CDR3 size: 15 residues. As DNA, the CDR3 is TGTGCCAGCAGTTGGACAGGGAGGACCTACAATGAGCAGTTCTTC. As protein: CASSWTGRTYNEQFF.

The chain has TRBV3-1 (or the pseudogene TRBV3-2) and TRBJ1-2; unclear D gene. This CDR3 has 13 amino acids. With 4 bases removed from V and 4 bases from J, the gap between germline ends came to 10 bases. Germline assignment: CDR1 LGHDT and CDR2 YNNKEL (reference sequence). The CDR3 reads CASSPGIRYGYTF. In DNA, the CDR3 is TGTGCCAGCAGCCCCGGGATTCGCTATGGCTACACCTTC.

The CDR3 sequence is CASSLGGQGSGANVLTF. For the CDR3, the DNA is TGTGCCAGCAGCTTGGGGGGACAGGGTTCTGGGGCCAACGTCCTGACTTTC. The chain is built from TRBV5-4 and TRBJ2-6; 9 positions match TRBD1. Per the germline V gene, CDR1 is SGHNT and CDR2 is YYREEE (reference sequence). Trimming took 0 bases from V and 1 from J; bases not matched to a gene: 2. The CDR3 runs 17 residues.

The gene calls are TRBV5-1 and TRBJ1-4, with D uncertain. This CDR3 comprises 15 residues. V shed 3 bases and J shed 7 bases, with 16 bases lying between them. Germline assignment: CDR1 SGHRS and CDR2 YFSETQ. As DNA, the CDR3 is TGCGCCAGCAGCTCGGGAGGGTCTCCTGGTGAAAAACTGTTTTTT. Translating it yields CASSSGGSPGEKLFF.

This rearrangement joins TRBV21-1 to TRBJ1-6; the listed D gene, TRBD1, was not tested against the DNA. TRBV21-1 is deemed a pseudogene. This CDR3 is 16 amino acids long. CDR3 protein: CASSKKKRTGHSPLHF. The CDR3 coding sequence is TGTGCCAGCAGCAAGAAAAAGAGGACAGGGCATTCACCCCTCCACTTT.

The J gene is TRBJ1-1, the V gene TRBV19, with D possibly being TRBD1 (5 bases). This CDR3 spans 15 amino acids. The V end was cut by 5 bases, the J end by 0 bases, with 13 bases between. Germline loops: CDR1 LNHDA, CDR2 SQIVND (reference sequence). CDR3 DNA: TGTGCCAGTAGTCCGATTCAGGGATTGAACACTGAAGCTTTCTTT. Protein sequence: CASSPIQGLNTEAFF.

The V and J genes are TRBV2 and TRBJ1-5; 7 nucleotides agree with TRBD1. Germline V gene lookup returns CDR1 SNHLY and CDR2 FYNNEI. Trimming cost V 5 bases and J 2 bases; bases outside gene matches: 3. This CDR3 has 14 residues. CDR3 loop: CASSRDSGNQPQHF. The CDR3 nucleotides read TGTGCCAGCAGTCGGGACAGCGGCAATCAGCCCCAGCATTTT.

The V call is TRBV19, the J call TRBJ1-2; 7 bases are a match to TRBD1. Germline lookup yields CDR1 LNHDA and CDR2 SQIVND (reference sequence). The length of the CDR3 is 13 residues. With 7 bases clipped from V and 2 bases from J, the junction kept 4 bases outside the gene matches. The CDR3 region is CASTRGRNYGYTF. CDR3 nucleotides: TGTGCCAGTACAAGGGGGCGCAACTATGGCTACACCTTC. Filled out from reference TRBV19 and TRBJ1-2, the complete variable domain reads DGGITQSPKYLFRKEGQNVTLSCEQNLNHDAMYWYRQDPGQGLRLIYYSQIVNDFQKGDIAEGYSVSREKKESFPLTVTSAQKNPTAFYLCASTRGRNYGYTFGSGTRLTVV.

The table lists this clone with a count of one. The rearrangement links TRBV7-9 to TRBJ1-6; D is unresolved. This CDR3 has 16 amino acids. Germline values: CDR1 SEHNR, CDR2 FQNEAQ (reference sequence). V was clipped by 1 base and J by 7 bases, with 14 bases between them. CDR3 sequence: CASSLGGAGGNSPLHF. The CDR3 DNA reads as TGTGCCAGCAGCTTAGGGGGAGCGGGAGGAAATTCACCCCTCCACTTT.

V usage is TRBV5-6 and J usage is TRBJ2-3, with TRBD1 identical over 7 bases. The CDR3 is 11 residues long. In germline, CDR1 is SGHDT, CDR2 YYEEEE. With V trimmed by 3 bases and J by 11 bases, 3 bases remained unmatched. The CDR3 DNA follows: TGTGCCAGCAGCTCAGGGGGATGGCAGTATTTT. This translates into CASSSGGWQYF.

The CDR3: CASSPRTGDTEAFF. CDR3 DNA: TGTGCCAGCAGCCCTAGGACAGGGGACACTGAAGCTTTCTTT. The chain couples TRBV7-9 to TRBJ1-1; 9 nucleotides align to TRBD1. The CDR3 has 14 residues. Germline V gene lookup returns CDR1 SEHNR and CDR2 FQNEAQ (reference sequence). Trimming cost V 5 bases and J 3 bases; bases outside gene matches: 4.

This clone was detected only once. This chain uses TRBV18 with TRBJ1-1; TRBD1 matches 8 bases. CDR3 length equals 14 residues. Germline V CDR1 and CDR2: KGHSH, LQKENI. Trimming cost V 3 bases and J 5 bases; bases outside gene matches: 5. CDR3: CASSPGQGGTEAFF. In nucleotides, the CDR3 is TGTGCCAGCTCACCCGGACAGGGAGGTACTGAAGCTTTCTTT.

This clone was counted ten times or more. This sequence joins TRBV6-2 or TRBV6-3 and TRBJ1-5, with 7 positions matching TRBD1. Germline V CDR1 and CDR2: MNHEY, SVGEGT. The CDR3 is 16 residues long. V lost 5 bases to trimming and J lost 4 bases; unmatched junction nucleotides: 11. The CDR3 nucleotides are TGTGCCAGCAGTATACGACCTGGCAGGGGGAATCAGCCCCAGCATTTT. Its protein product is CASSIRPGRGNQPQHF.

The chain uses TRBV5-4 and TRBJ1-1; 9 bases line up with TRBD1. The CDR3 has 14 residues. V shed 3 bases and J 4 bases; nucleotides not matched to a gene: 4. From germline, CDR1 is SGHNT and CDR2 YYREEE (reference sequence). CDR3 in amino acids: CASSSTGGGTEAFF. The CDR3 coding sequence is TGTGCCAGCAGCTCGACAGGGGGGGGCACTGAAGCTTTCTTT.

The chain uses TRBV27 and TRBJ2-3; 10 bases map to TRBD2. This CDR3 has 15 amino acids. Per germline, CDR1 MNHEY and CDR2 SMNVEV (reference sequence). V trimming: 5 bases; J trimming: 2 bases; junction bases outside the gene matches: 4. The CDR3 bases are TGTGCCAGCAGTCCAGGACTAGCGGCCACAGATACGCAGTATTTT. Translating it yields CASSPGLAATDTQYF.

The table lists this clone with a count of one. The chain recombines TRBV6-4 with TRBJ2-1; maybe TRBD1 (8 bases). The germline V gene has CDR1 MRHNA and CDR2 SNTAGT. This CDR3 spans 15 amino acids. Trimming pared 3 bases from V and 4 bases from J, leaving 13 bases between. The DNA of the CDR3 is TGTGCCAGCAGTGAACAGGGGGGGGATTACAATGAGCAGTTCTTC. Its translation is CASSEQGGDYNEQFF.

This clone has a single count. The genes are TRBV2 and TRBJ1-1; 7 bases align to TRBD1. The length of the CDR3 is 12 residues. With 5 bases clipped from V and 5 bases from J, the junction kept 2 bases outside the gene matches. Germline values: CDR1 SNHLY, CDR2 FYNNEI. This chain's CDR3 is CASSMDRTEAFF. The DNA of the CDR3 is TGTGCCAGCAGTATGGACAGGACTGAAGCTTTCTTT.

The rearrangement uses TRBV7-2 and TRBJ2-1; D gene unclear. The germline gives CDR1 SGHTA, CDR2 FQGNSA. CDR3 length: 15 residues. Deletions cut 3 bases from V and 1 base from J, with 10 bases between. This CDR3 reads CASSFGHGSYNEQFF. The CDR3, as DNA: TGTGCCAGCAGCTTTGGGCACGGATCCTACAATGAGCAGTTCTTC.

The chain recombines TRBV19 with TRBJ1-5; maybe TRBD1 (6 bases). This CDR3 comprises 16 residues. Germline CDR1 is LNHDA and CDR2 is SQIVND (reference sequence). Deletions cut 5 bases from V and 2 bases from J, with 16 bases between. The DNA for the CDR3 is TGTGCCAGTAGTGAGGGAGGGGGGCGCGGCAATCAGCCCCAGCATTTT. This encodes CASSEGGGRGNQPQHF. The complete variable domain, with remaining parts taken from reference TRBV19 and TRBJ1-5, reads DGGITQSPKYLFRKEGQNVTLSCEQNLNHDAMYWYRQDPGQGLRLIYYSQIVNDFQKGDIAEGYSVSREKKESFPLTVTSAQKNPTAFYLCASSEGGGRGNQPQHFGDGTRLSIL.

The chain couples TRBV19 to TRBJ1-2; D call uncertain. CDR1 and CDR2 from the germline V gene are LNHDA and SQIVND (reference sequence). The CDR3 has 12 residues. Between the trimmed V and J ends, which lost 3 bases and 7 bases, there was a span of 9 bases. The CDR3: CASSIQSVGYTF. Here the CDR3 DNA reads TGTGCCAGTAGTATTCAGTCAGTTGGCTACACCTTC.

The chain is built from TRBV7-9 and TRBJ1-3; no reliable D call. Germline V lookup: CDR1 SEHNR, CDR2 FQNEAQ (reference sequence). The CDR3 totals 16 residues. V was pared by 6 bases and J by 0 bases, with 15 bases between. CDR3 protein: CASSRTRQASGNTIYF. The CDR3 DNA follows: TGTGCCAGCAGTCGAACTCGGCAGGCCTCTGGAAACACCATATATTTT. Full variable domain (outside the CDR3, taken from reference TRBV7-9 and TRBJ1-3): DTGVSQNPRHKITKRGQNVTFRCDPISEHNRLYWYRQTLGQGPEFLTYFQNEAQLEKSRLLSDRFSAERPKGSFSTLEIQRTEQGDSAMYLCASSRTRQASGNTIYFGEGSWLTVV.